This T cell receptor beta chain appears in the sequencing data of a study of blood T cell repertoires in COVID-19. Study at large: From the United States, Italy and Spain came samples of acute and convalescent COVID-19.

This clone has just one count. Germline V lookup: CDR1 SGHDN, CDR2 FVKESK. The V end was cut by 4 bases, the J end by 2 bases, with 14 bases between. The CDR3 is 15 residues long. Clones were sequenced by immunoSEQ multiplex PCR, and TCRdb holds only the in-frame ones, with some missing. The table lists approximately 150,000 clones, 88% of them singletons, with 2% to 2.5% in the top ten. This chain uses TRBV14 with TRBJ1-2, with a possible D match to TRBD1 (6 bases). The sequenced sample was peripheral blood. This receptor was taken from a man in his fifties who had recovered from COVID-19. The CDR3: CASSRRDIGNYGYTF. As DNA, the CDR3 is TGTGCCAGCAGCCGCCGGGACATCGGAAACTATGGCTACACCTTC.